These 30 T cell receptor beta chains were all obtained from the same sample, sequenced in a study of T cells after yellow fever vaccination. One entry per CDR3 protein, called by TCRdb with MiXCR from the 5' RACE reads. The data contain some 390,000 distinct CDR3 sequences, roughly 6.1% of them singletons. The specimen was PBMCs, collected 5 days after the yellow fever booster vaccination. Receptor source: a young man who received the YFV17D yellow fever vaccine.

As to this clonotype: The CDR3 ends on some other residue instead of the conserved phenylalanine or tryptophan, so this is likely a read error. The DNA is left out, because the CDR3 cannot be placed on it with certainty; the CDR3 is given as TCRdb lists it. The chain recombines TRBV18 with TRBJ2-1. The CDR3 length is 9 residues, termini included. The germline V gene has CDR1 KGHSH and CDR2 LQKENI. CDR3 amino acids: CASSPLMPC.

This clonotype was seen ten or more times. The V and J genes are TRBV20-1 and TRBJ2-7; 10 bases are shared with TRBD2. J lost 2 bases, V lost 0 bases, and 1 base had no gene match. This CDR3 is 14 amino acids long. Germline assignment: CDR1 DFQATT and CDR2 SNEGSKA (reference sequence). The CDR3 spells CSARDLAGAYEQYF. CDR3 bases: TGCAGTGCTAGAGATCTAGCGGGGGCCTACGAGCAGTACTTC.

V gene TRBV20-1 combines with J gene TRBJ2-7, with 9 bases aligning to TRBD2. CDR3 length equals 13 residues. Losses at the gene ends were 6 bases for V and 12 bases for J; bases not matched to a gene: 15. From germline, CDR1 is DFQATT and CDR2 SNEGSKA (reference sequence). CDR3 sequence: CSARDSSGTSAYF. The CDR3 coding sequence is TGCAGTGCACGGGACTCTAGCGGGACCTCGGCGTACTTC.

This clonotype was detected a few times. The chain links TRBV9 to TRBJ2-1; 9 nucleotides align to TRBD1. CDR3 length: 14 residues. J gave up 6 bases and V 1 base, and 2 bases lay outside the gene matches. Germline-derived CDR1 and CDR2 are SGDLS and YYNGEE. CDR3 amino acids: CASSVSDRGNEQFF. In nucleotides, the CDR3 is TGTGCCAGCAGCGTATCGGACAGGGGCAATGAGCAGTTCTTC.

This sequence joins TRBV9 and TRBJ2-3, with 8 nucleotides matching TRBD2. J gave up 3 bases and V 0 bases, and 6 bases lay outside the gene matches. The CDR3 is 16 amino acids. Germline CDR1 reads SGDLS; CDR2 reads YYNGEE. The CDR3 DNA is TGTGCCAGCAGCGTAGCTCCGACTAGCGCGACAGATACGCAGTATTTT. It encodes CASSVAPTSATDTQYF.

By sample fraction, this clonotype is medium-sized. The chain links TRBV7-2 to TRBJ2-3; D is undetermined. The CDR3 runs 13 residues. V was cut by 5 bases and J by 5 bases, with 11 bases left in between. The germline CDR1 and CDR2 sequences are SGHTA and FQGNSA. CDR3 in DNA: TGTGCCAGCAGCCTTCTAGGGAAAGATACGCAGTATTTT. Amino acid sequence: CASSLLGKDTQYF.

This clonotype has a count of ten or more. CDR3 protein: CASRSLEKLFF. The CDR3 DNA reads TGTGCCAGCAGAAGCCTAGAAAAACTGTTTTTT. The J gene is TRBJ1-4, the V gene TRBV7-9; unclear D gene. Germline lookup yields CDR1 SEHNR and CDR2 FQNEAQ (reference sequence). This CDR3 contains 11 residues. V was cut by 6 bases and J by 8 bases, with 7 bases left in between.

The table lists this clonotype with many counts. The V gene is TRBV6-5, the J gene TRBJ2-3, with D tentatively TRBD1 or TRBD2 (6 bases each). CDR1 and CDR2 from the germline V gene are MNHEY and SVGAGI. The CDR3 totals 15 residues. V gave up 2 bases and J gave up 2 bases, with 11 bases separating them. The CDR3 DNA is TGTGCCAGCAGTTACCAAAGGGGGGACACAGATACGCAGTATTTT. Residues: CASSYQRGDTDTQYF.

This clonotype turned up a few times. The chain uses TRBV18 and TRBJ2-2; TRBD2 matches 7 bases. Unmatched junction bases numbered 4, after V lost 0 bases and J lost 3 bases. This CDR3 has 16 amino acids. CDR1 is KGHSH, CDR2 LQKENI, per germline. This CDR3 is CASSPPGGRDTGELFF. The CDR3 nucleotides are TGTGCCAGCTCACCACCTGGAGGGAGGGACACCGGGGAGCTGTTTTTT.

The table lists this clonotype with a few counts. The genes are TRBV29-1 and TRBJ2-7; D tentatively fits TRBD1 or TRBD2 (5 bases each). Trimming cost V 4 bases and J 3 bases, with 16 bases left between them. This CDR3 contains 14 residues. The germline CDR1 and CDR2 sequences are SQVTM and ANQGSEA. CDR3 residues: CSVGTGRLGYEQYF. The CDR3 region has the DNA TGCAGCGTTGGCACGGGGCGATTGGGCTACGAGCAGTACTTC.

This clonotype was seen many times. Written as DNA, the CDR3 is TGCAGTGCTGGGCGACAGATGGCAGATACGCAGTATTTT. Translated, it gives CSAGRQMADTQYF. This chain links TRBV20-1 with TRBJ2-3; possibly TRBD1 for D (5 bases). CDR3 length: 13 residues. The germline V and J ends were trimmed by 5 bases and 4 bases, with 13 bases remaining between them. Germline CDR1 is DFQATT and CDR2 is SNEGSKA (reference sequence).

This clonotype has a handful of counts. The chain joins TRBV19 to TRBJ2-7, with 12 bases aligning to TRBD2. Per germline, CDR1 LNHDA and CDR2 SQIVND (reference sequence). The CDR3 spans 17 residues. Trimming removed 1 base from V and 6 bases from J; junction bases left unmatched: 10. The CDR3 loop reads CASSIALRETSGSEQYF. The CDR3 region has the DNA TGTGCCAGTAGTATAGCACTTCGTGAGACTAGCGGGAGCGAGCAGTACTTC.

This clonotype was found a few times. The J gene is TRBJ2-7, the V gene TRBV10-1, with D possibly TRBD2 on 6 matching bases. V lost 1 base and J lost 3, with 10 bases in between. From germline, CDR1 is WNHNN and CDR2 SYGVQD (reference sequence). This CDR3 region has 14 residues. CDR3 nucleotides: TGCGCCAGCAGTGAGTTAGGAGGGGACTACGAGCAGTACTTC. It codes for CASSELGGDYEQYF.

This clonotype has more than one count but fewer than ten. The V and J genes are TRBV20-1 and TRBJ2-2, with D uncertain. Looked up from germline, CDR1 is DFQATT and CDR2 is SNEGSKA (reference sequence). CDR3 length: 13 residues. V was cut by 6 bases and J by 6 bases, with 14 bases left in between. The CDR3 loop reads CSASGVRAGELFF. In DNA, the CDR3 is TGCAGTGCATCGGGCGTCAGAGCCGGGGAGCTGTTTTTT.

The chain recombines TRBV27 with TRBJ2-5; D remains ambiguous. Germline lookup yields CDR1 MNHEY and CDR2 SMNVEV (reference sequence). This CDR3 spans 13 amino acids. The ends were cut back, 0 bases at V and 5 bases at J, with 7 bases in the middle. This chain's CDR3 is CASSLSAVETQYF. For the CDR3, the DNA is TGTGCCAGCAGTTTATCGGCAGTTGAGACCCAGTACTTC.

This clonotype was observed many times. This chain links TRBV4-1 with TRBJ2-1; a weak D match, TRBD1 (7 bases). Trimming cost V 4 bases and J 1 base, with 11 bases left between them. The CDR3 runs 15 residues. The germline gives CDR1 MGHRA, CDR2 YSYEKL. The CDR3 sequence is CASSRQGGSYNEQFF. The DNA for the CDR3 is TGCGCCAGCAGCCGACAGGGAGGATCCTACAATGAGCAGTTCTTC.

The sample holds many counts of this clonotype. The chain uses TRBV5-4 and TRBJ2-2; possibly TRBD1 or TRBD2 for D (5 bases each). This CDR3 is 16 amino acids long. The germline CDR1 and CDR2 sequences are SGHNT and YYREEE (reference sequence). V lost 2 bases, J lost 7 bases, and 18 bases lay in between. CDR3 in amino acids: CASSLGGQGVVGELFF. The CDR3 DNA follows: TGTGCCAGCAGCTTAGGCGGGCAGGGAGTTGTCGGGGAGCTGTTTTTT.

This clonotype was counted between two and nine times. This sequence joins TRBV7-6 and TRBJ2-1; a possible D gene is TRBD1 (6 bases). Germline V lookup: CDR1 SGHVS, CDR2 FNYEAQ. Trimming took 5 bases from V and 9 from J, leaving 17 bases between them. The length of the CDR3 is 14 residues. In DNA, the CDR3 is TGTGCCAGCAGCCAGGGGTGGGAGAGGAGTGAGCAGTTCTTC. Residues: CASSQGWERSEQFF.

This clonotype was seen many times. The chain uses TRBV5-6 and TRBJ2-7, with D unclear. CDR3 length: 15 residues. Germline V gene sequence: CDR1 SGHDT, CDR2 YYEEEE. The V end was cut by 2 bases, the J end by 3 bases, with 15 bases between. CDR3 coding DNA: TGTGCCAGCAGCTTCTGGTCAAAGGCCGACTACGAGCAGTACTTC. As protein: CASSFWSKADYEQYF.

This clonotype has just a few counts. This chain links TRBV18 with TRBJ2-5; D ambiguous. Trimming pared 6 bases from V and 4 bases from J, leaving 12 bases between. CDR3 length: 13 amino acids. CDR1 and CDR2 (germline): KGHSH, LQKENI. As DNA, the CDR3 is TGTGCCAGCTCCGCTAATTTTGGAGAGACCCAGTACTTC. It translates to CASSANFGETQYF.

This clonotype was counted between two and nine times. The chain combines TRBV6-4 with TRBJ2-2; TRBD1 matches 10 bases. Trimming cost V 6 bases and J 6 bases; bases outside gene matches: 4. The CDR3 is 14 amino acids. CDR1 and CDR2 (germline): MRHNA, SNTAGT. The CDR3 coding sequence is TGTGCCAGCAGCCGGGACAGGGGCGCCGGGGAGCTGTTTTTT. As protein: CASSRDRGAGELFF.

This clonotype has a count of ten or more. The V call is TRBV4-2, the J call TRBJ2-2, with D possibly matching TRBD2 (5 bases). Trimming removed 0 bases at V and 1 base at J, with 9 bases between. Germline V gives CDR1 LGHNA, CDR2 YNFKEQ. The CDR3 contains 16 residues. In DNA, the CDR3 is TGTGCCAGCAGCCAAGATAATGCGGGGAACACCGGGGAGCTGTTTTTT. This encodes CASSQDNAGNTGELFF.

This clonotype has only a few counts. The chain uses TRBV5-1 and TRBJ2-1; 15 bases match TRBD2. Trimming took 2 bases from V and 9 from J; bases not matched to a gene: 9. CDR3 length equals 17 residues. Germline V lookup: CDR1 SGHRS, CDR2 YFSETQ. CDR3 amino acids: CASSFGGLAGGPGEQFF. CDR3 nucleotides: TGCGCCAGCAGCTTTGGCGGACTAGCGGGAGGGCCCGGTGAGCAGTTCTTC. Combining the CDR3 with reference TRBV5-1 and TRBJ2-1 gives the whole variable domain KAGVTQTPRYLIKTRGQQVTLSCSPISGHRSVSWYQQTPGQGLQFLFEYFSETQRNKGNFPGRFSGRQFSNSRSEMNVSTLELGDSALYLCASSFGGLAGGPGEQFFGPGTRLTVL.

The sample holds a few counts of this clonotype. The V gene is TRBV7-8, the J gene TRBJ2-5; 8 bases map to TRBD2. The CDR3 sequence is 18 residues long. J lost 9 bases, V lost 2 bases, and 20 bases had no gene match. Germline V CDR1 and CDR2: SGHVS, FQNEAQ. DNA for the CDR3: TGTGCCAGCAGCTTAATGATAGCGGGGCCCCTCACTTCCGAGCCCCAGTACTTC. Translated: CASSLMIAGPLTSEPQYF.

This clonotype was seen many times. The V and J genes are TRBV11-2 and TRBJ2-3, with D unresolved. V was clipped by 4 bases and J by 3 bases, with 14 bases between them. Germline lookup yields CDR1 SGHAT and CDR2 FQNNGV. CDR3 length: 15 residues. The CDR3 region has the DNA TGTGCCAGCAGCTCGATCGTTCGAGGTACAGATACGCAGTATTTT. Protein: CASSSIVRGTDTQYF. Supplemented by reference TRBV11-2 and TRBJ2-3, the full variable domain reads EAGVAQSPRYKIIEKRQSVAFWCNPISGHATLYWYQQILGQGPKLLIQFQNNGVVDDSQLPKDRFSAERLKGVDSTLKIQPAKLEDSAVYLCASSSIVRGTDTQYFGPGTRLTVL.

Turning to this clonotype: Germline is not matched at one junction end, which may reflect a read error. This chain connects TRBV7-7 to TRBJ2-7; D gene uncertain. The germline CDR1 and CDR2 sequences are SSHAT and FNYEAQ (reference sequence). The CDR3 spans 12 residues. This CDR3 reads CASSLFWGLEYF. Written as DNA, the CDR3 is TGTGCTAGCAGCTTGTTCTGGGGTTTGGAGTACTTC.

The chain employs TRBV18 and TRBJ1-3; D perhaps matches TRBD1 (5 bases). Trimming shortened V by 3 bases and J by 6 bases, and 12 bases separated the two germline ends. Germline CDR1 and CDR2: KGHSH and LQKENI. The CDR3 is 14 amino acids. DNA of the CDR3: TGTGCCAGCTCACCCCCGACAGAGAAAAACACCATATATTTT. Its translation: CASSPPTEKNTIYF.

The gene calls are TRBV4-3 and TRBJ2-1, with a weak D call TRBD1 (6 bases). The CDR3 spans 13 residues. Germline CDR1 reads LGHNA; CDR2 reads YSLEER. V lost 1 base and J lost 9, with 10 bases in between. The CDR3 loop is CASSQAHRVEQFF. CDR3 DNA: TGCGCCAGCAGCCAAGCCCACAGGGTTGAGCAGTTCTTC.

This rearrangement joins TRBV20-1 to TRBJ2-7; TRBD1 matches at 7 bases. The V gene end was trimmed by 4 bases and the J gene end by 5 bases; junction bases not matched to a gene: 14. The CDR3 length is 15 residues. Germline loops: CDR1 DFQATT, CDR2 SNEGSKA (reference sequence). CDR3 residues: CSAIDVRGRGNEQYF. The CDR3 DNA follows: TGCAGTGCTATAGACGTAAGGGGGCGAGGGAACGAGCAGTACTTC.

This clonotype was seen only a few times. The CDR3: CASSLGGGSRGTDTQYF. CDR3 nucleotides: TGTGCCAGCAGCTTGGGGGGGGGTAGTAGAGGCACAGATACGCAGTATTTT. The V and J genes are TRBV5-4 and TRBJ2-3, with 7 bases identical to TRBD2. Germline V gene data show CDR1 as SGHNT and CDR2 as YYREEE (reference sequence). The CDR3 consists of 17 residues. V lost 0 bases, J lost 1 base, and 8 bases stayed unmatched.